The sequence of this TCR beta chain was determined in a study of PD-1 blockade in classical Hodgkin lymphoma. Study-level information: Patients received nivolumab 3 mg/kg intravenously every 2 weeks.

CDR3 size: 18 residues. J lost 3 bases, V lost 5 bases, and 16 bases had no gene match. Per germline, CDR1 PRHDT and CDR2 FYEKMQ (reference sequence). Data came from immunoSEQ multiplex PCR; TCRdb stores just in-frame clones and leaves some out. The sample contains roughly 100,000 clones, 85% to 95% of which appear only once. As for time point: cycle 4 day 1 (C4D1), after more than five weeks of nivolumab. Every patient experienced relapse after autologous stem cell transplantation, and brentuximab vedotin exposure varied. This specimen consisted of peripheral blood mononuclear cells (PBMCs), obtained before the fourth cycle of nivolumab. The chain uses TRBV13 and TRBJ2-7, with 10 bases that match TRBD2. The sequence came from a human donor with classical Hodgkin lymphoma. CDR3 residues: CASSPTLLTSGPSYEQYF. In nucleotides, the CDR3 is TGTGCCAGCAGCCCTACTCTGCTGACTAGCGGGCCTAGCTACGAGCAGTACTTC.